A selection of T cell receptor beta chains follows, all from one sample in a study of blood T cell repertoires in COVID-19. Measured with immunoSEQ multiplex PCR; TCRdb has only the in-frame clones, and not every one. The sample has 120,000 to 150,000 clones, about 88% seen once. What was sequenced was peripheral blood. The receptors come from a human donor in a cohort sampled during active COVID-19. Both conserved end residues are part of each CDR3. A D gene is named only where the DNA matches it firmly. Clone size is not always given. Where it is, it says once, few, many or a class for expanded clones.

abundance: .; d_gene: .; v_gene: TRBV7-3; j_gene: TRBJ1-1; CDR3aa: CASSLGSTNTEAFF; CDR3nt: TGTGCCAGCAGCTTAGGGAGTACGAACACTGAAGCTTTCTTT
abundance: .; d_gene: .; v_gene: TRBV6-5; j_gene: TRBJ2-7; CDR3aa: CASNPPSATYEQYF; CDR3nt: TGTGCCAGCAACCCCCCCTCCGCTACGTACGAGCAGTACTTC
abundance: .; d_gene: TRBD1; v_gene: TRBV10-1; j_gene: TRBJ2-1; CDR3aa: CASSEGQGYNEQFF; CDR3nt: TGCGCCAGCAGTGAGGGACAGGGTTATAATGAGCAGTTCTTC
abundance: .; d_gene: TRBD1; v_gene: TRBV7-9; j_gene: TRBJ2-1; CDR3aa: CASSLTRGTGDYNEQFF; CDR3nt: TGTGCCAGCAGCTTAACTAGGGGGACAGGGGACTACAATGAGCAGTTCTTC
abundance: .; d_gene: TRBD1; v_gene: TRBV7-8; j_gene: TRBJ2-7; CDR3aa: CASSLGQGKVEQYF; CDR3nt: TGTGCCAGCAGCTTGGGACAGGGGAAGGTCGAGCAGTACTTC
abundance: .; d_gene: .; v_gene: TRBV19; j_gene: TRBJ2-1; CDR3aa: CASSISPGVIEQFF; CDR3nt: TGTGCCAGTAGTATATCCCCGGGGGTCATTGAGCAGTTCTTC
abundance: once; d_gene: TRBD1; v_gene: TRBV6-6; j_gene: TRBJ1-1; CDR3aa: CASRTGTGGSEAFF; CDR3nt: TGTGCCAGCAGGACCGGGACAGGGGGCTCTGAAGCTTTCTTT
abundance: .; d_gene: .; v_gene: TRBV6-5; j_gene: TRBJ1-5; CDR3aa: CASSYAGGSNQPQHF; CDR3nt: TGTGCCAGCAGTTACGCTGGCGGAAGTAATCAGCCCCAGCATTTT
abundance: .; d_gene: TRBD1; v_gene: TRBV9; j_gene: TRBJ1-5; CDR3aa: CASSPGQGNQPQHF; CDR3nt: TGTGCCAGCAGCCCGGGACAGGGAAATCAGCCCCAGCATTTT
abundance: .; d_gene: TRBD2; v_gene: TRBV19; j_gene: TRBJ2-7; CDR3aa: CASRDKAVGTSLYEQYF; CDR3nt: TGTGCCTCCCGGGACAAGGCCGTCGGGACTAGCCTCTACGAGCAGTACTTC
abundance: .; d_gene: .; v_gene: TRBV11-2; j_gene: TRBJ1-1; CDR3aa: CASSLQGEAFF; CDR3nt: TGTGCCAGCAGCTTACAGGGGGAAGCTTTCTTT
abundance: .; d_gene: .; v_gene: TRBV7-9; j_gene: TRBJ1-2; CDR3aa: CASSAGWENYGYTF; CDR3nt: TGTGCCAGCAGCGCAGGGTGGGAAAACTATGGCTACACCTTC
abundance: .; d_gene: .; v_gene: TRBV5-1; j_gene: TRBJ2-7; CDR3aa: CASSLGQEAYEQYF; CDR3nt: TGCGCCAGCAGCTTGGGACAGGAGGCTTACGAGCAGTACTTC
abundance: .; d_gene: .; v_gene: TRBV19; j_gene: TRBJ2-3; CDR3aa: CASSFDSSTDTQYF; CDR3nt: TGTGCCAGTAGCTTTGACTCGAGCACAGATACGCAGTATTTT
abundance: .; d_gene: TRBD1; v_gene: TRBV7-9; j_gene: TRBJ2-7; CDR3aa: CASSLPVQGAGLSYEQYF; CDR3nt: TGTGCCAGCAGCTTACCGGTCCAGGGGGCGGGCCTCTCCTACGAGCAGTACTTC
abundance: .; d_gene: .; v_gene: TRBV28; j_gene: TRBJ2-3; CDR3aa: CASTLLTGRTDTQYF; CDR3nt: TGTGCCAGCACTCTCCTGACTGGGAGAACAGATACGCAGTATTTT
abundance: .; d_gene: TRBD1; v_gene: TRBV6-4; j_gene: TRBJ1-2; CDR3aa: CASTCHYDRDYGYTF; CDR3nt: TGTGCCAGCACATGCCACTATGACAGGGATTATGGCTACACCTTC
abundance: .; d_gene: TRBD2; v_gene: TRBV30; j_gene: TRBJ2-1; CDR3aa: CAWTGGGNEQFF; CDR3nt: TGTGCCTGGACGGGAGGGGGCAATGAGCAGTTCTTC
abundance: .; d_gene: .; v_gene: TRBV7-9; j_gene: TRBJ1-1; CDR3aa: CASSLDGPAGDEAFF; CDR3nt: TGTGCCAGCAGCTTAGACGGTCCGGCGGGGGATGAAGCTTTCTTT
abundance: once; d_gene: TRBD1; v_gene: TRBV24-1; j_gene: TRBJ2-1; CDR3aa: CATSVGGQGYEQFF; CDR3nt: TGTGCCACCAGTGTAGGAGGACAGGGGTATGAGCAGTTCTTC
abundance: .; d_gene: .; v_gene: TRBV27; j_gene: TRBJ1-6; CDR3aa: CASSPSGENLYNSPLHF; CDR3nt: TGTGCCAGCAGTCCCTCCGGAGAGAACCTCTATAATTCACCCCTCCACTTT
abundance: .; d_gene: TRBD1; v_gene: TRBV2; j_gene: TRBJ2-7; CDR3aa: CATRTGSYEQYF; CDR3nt: TGTGCCACCAGGACAGGGTCCTACGAGCAGTACTTC
abundance: .; d_gene: TRBD2; v_gene: TRBV5-1; j_gene: TRBJ2-1; CDR3aa: CASSLGGLAENNEQFF; CDR3nt: TGCGCCAGCAGCTTGGGGGGACTAGCGGAAAACAATGAGCAGTTCTTC
abundance: .; d_gene: TRBD2; v_gene: TRBV28; j_gene: TRBJ2-2; CDR3aa: CASRGTSGNTGELFF; CDR3nt: TGTGCCAGCAGAGGGACTAGCGGCAACACCGGGGAGCTGTTTTTT
abundance: few; d_gene: .; v_gene: TRBV27; j_gene: TRBJ1-6; CDR3aa: CASSFWQGRTSPLHF; CDR3nt: TGTGCCAGCAGTTTTTGGCAGGGAAGGACTTCACCCCTCCACTTT
abundance: few; d_gene: .; v_gene: TRBV27; j_gene: TRBJ2-3; CDR3aa: CASSPRWRGQDTQYF; CDR3nt: TGTGCCAGCAGTCCTAGGTGGCGGGGGCAAGATACGCAGTATTTT
abundance: once; d_gene: .; v_gene: TRBV30; j_gene: TRBJ2-1; CDR3aa: CAWTHPLTGSNDNEQFF; CDR3nt: TGTGCCTGGACCCATCCCCTGACAGGATCGAACGACAATGAGCAGTTCTTC
abundance: .; d_gene: .; v_gene: TRBV2; j_gene: TRBJ1-4; CDR3aa: CASSELAGRFEKLFF; CDR3nt: TGTGCCAGCAGTGAACTGGCAGGGAGGTTTGAAAAACTGTTTTTT
abundance: .; d_gene: TRBD2; v_gene: TRBV19; j_gene: TRBJ2-7; CDR3aa: CASSVGLAGEQYF; CDR3nt: TGTGCCAGTAGTGTGGGACTAGCGGGGGAGCAGTACTTC